The rows below give T cell receptor beta chains drawn from one sample of a study of early T cells in non-severe SARS-CoV-2 infection. TCRdb called the 5' RACE reads again in MiXCR, with one record for every CDR3 protein. The table shows approximately 70,000 distinct CDR3 sequences, with over 3.5% occurring only once. This material consisted of whole blood, taken at baseline. The receptors here all came from an adult who was a healthcare worker with PCR-confirmed SARS-CoV-2 infection or an uninfected control (not recorded which). The donor label of this sample is uncertain. The CDR3 runs from the conserved cysteine through the conserved F or W. Each record gives: clone size, D gene, V gene, J gene, CDR3 DNA, CDR3 protein. The D gene is left open where the match is weak. Clone sizes are given selectively: once, few, many, or a class where the clone is expanded.

few	.	TRBV18	TRBJ1-1	TGTGCCAGCTCACGTGGCCGGGGTGGTAACACTGAAGCTTTCTTT	CASSRGRGGNTEAFF
.	TRBD2	TRBV5-1	TRBJ2-3	TGCGCCAGCAGCCCCCTGGGAGCGGGGGGACCAGATACGCAGTATTTT	CASSPLGAGGPDTQYF
many	.	TRBV29-1	TRBJ2-2	TGCAGCGTAGGCCCTGGCACCGGGGAGCTGTTTTTT	CSVGPGTGELFF
.	.	TRBV6-6	TRBJ2-7	TGTGCCAGCAGTTACGGAGGATCCAATTTAGGCGAGCAGTACTTC	CASSYGGSNLGEQYF
many	.	TRBV10-2	TRBJ2-1	TGCGCCAGCAGTGCCCTGTTCCTGGCGGCTCTTTCCTACAATGAGCAGTTCTTC	CASSALFLAALSYNEQFF
few	TRBD1	TRBV5-1	TRBJ2-3	TGCGCCAGCGATGGACAGGGGAGTTTAGGCACAGATACGCAGTATTTT	CASDGQGSLGTDTQYF
.	.	TRBV2	TRBJ2-2	TGTGCCAGCAGGCCTTCCGAGTCCGGGGAGCTGTTTTTT	CASRPSESGELFF
many	TRBD2	TRBV20-1	TRBJ2-7	TGCAGTGCTAGAGATGGACTAGGCGAGCAGTACTTC	CSARDGLGEQYF
many	.	TRBV6-1	TRBJ2-3	TGTGCCAGCGGGACAACCGTGCCCGATACGCAGTATTTT	CASGTTVPDTQYF
.	TRBD2	TRBV12-3/TRBV12-4	TRBJ2-3	TGTGCCAGCAGCACTAGCGGGGGGGCAGATACGCAGTATTTT	CASSTSGGADTQYF
few	.	TRBV29-1	TRBJ2-4	TGCAGCGTTGCCCCCGAACGTGGGGTGGGAGCCAAAAACATTCAGTACTTC	CSVAPERGVGAKNIQYF
many	TRBD1	TRBV5-6	TRBJ2-2	TGTGCCAGCAGCTGGGGACAGGGGATCGTCACCGGGGAGCTGTTTTTT	CASSWGQGIVTGELFF
many	.	TRBV5-6	TRBJ1-3	TGTGCCAGCAGCTTTCGAGCCCCGTCTGGAAACACCATATATTTT	CASSFRAPSGNTIYF
medium-sized	.	TRBV18	TRBJ1-1	TGTGCCAGCAGCTTAAACACTGAAGCTTTCTTT	CASSLNTEAFF
.	.	TRBV28	TRBJ1-6	TGTGCCAGCAGGCTGCGGGGCTCCTATAATTCACCCCTCCACTTT	CASRLRGSYNSPLHF
.	TRBD1	TRBV6-1	TRBJ1-1	TGTGCCAGCAGCATACTCCAGGGGGGAGCTTTCTTT	CASSILQGGAFF
many	.	TRBV11-2	TRBJ2-3	TGTGCCAGCAGCTTAGGTTGGGGGAGAGATACGCAGTATTTT	CASSLGWGRDTQYF
.	TRBD1	TRBV19	TRBJ2-2	TGTGCCAGGAGAGGGGGCAAGAAACGCGGGGAGCTGTTTTTT	CARRGGKKRGELFF
many	.	TRBV5-6	TRBJ1-2	TGTGCCAGCAGCGCAAGGGGTTTGGAGGGCTACACCTTC	CASSARGLEGYTF
.	TRBD1	TRBV11-2	TRBJ1-1	TGTGCCAGCAGCCCGGGACAGACCATGAACACTGAAGCTTTCTTT	CASSPGQTMNTEAFF
many	.	TRBV5-1	TRBJ2-3	TGCGCCAGCAACCCCGTAGGGGGGTCCGTAGATACGCAGTATTTT	CASNPVGGSVDTQYF
few	.	TRBV4-3	TRBJ2-1	TGCGCCAGCAGCCAAGAGGGACCTAGTGAGCAGTTCTTC	CASSQEGPSEQFF
.	.	TRBV12-3/TRBV12-4	TRBJ2-2	TGTGCCAGCAGTTTAGGAGGGGGAGCCACCGGGGAGCTGTTTTTT	CASSLGGGATGELFF
many	TRBD1	TRBV19	TRBJ2-1	TGTGCCAGTAGCACGACAGGGTGGAATGAGCAGTTCTTC	CASSTTGWNEQFF
few	TRBD2	TRBV15	TRBJ2-5	TGTGCCACCAGCAGAGATCCCACTAGCGATGGAGAGACCCAGTACTTC	CATSRDPTSDGETQYF